Included here is one T cell receptor beta chain sequence, with context. The antigen remains undetermined. Relative to the germline gene, one junction end is altered; a read error may explain this. These data originate in a study of cytomegalovirus exposure and HLA in healthy donors. Overall study findings and caveats: Analyzed later, most CMV-associated TCR beta chains appeared HLA-restricted. It was shown in a later analysis that HLA-associated TCR beta chains were more clonally expanded than other, equally common chains. When a later analysis was performed, an Asian-associated ancestry cluster reportedly had fewer N-insertions than the approximately 680-donor mean.

CDR1 and CDR2 from the germline V gene are MNHEY and SMNVEV (reference sequence). This CDR3 spans 12 amino acids. 13 Jbeta primers and 60 Vbeta primers were used for the PCR. Here immunoSEQ multiplex PCR was the method, and the copy in TCRdb shows in-frame clones only, minus some. The table shows some 130,000 clones, with about four fifths occurring only once. J is TRBJ1-1 and V is TRBV27; D is ambiguous. The origin of this receptor is a man between 25 and 39 years old in good health. Sequences were obtained from PBMCs. CDR3 sequence reads: CASSSTLKALNF. As DNA, the CDR3 is TGTGCCAGCAGCTCGACTCTTAAGGCCCTCAACTTT.